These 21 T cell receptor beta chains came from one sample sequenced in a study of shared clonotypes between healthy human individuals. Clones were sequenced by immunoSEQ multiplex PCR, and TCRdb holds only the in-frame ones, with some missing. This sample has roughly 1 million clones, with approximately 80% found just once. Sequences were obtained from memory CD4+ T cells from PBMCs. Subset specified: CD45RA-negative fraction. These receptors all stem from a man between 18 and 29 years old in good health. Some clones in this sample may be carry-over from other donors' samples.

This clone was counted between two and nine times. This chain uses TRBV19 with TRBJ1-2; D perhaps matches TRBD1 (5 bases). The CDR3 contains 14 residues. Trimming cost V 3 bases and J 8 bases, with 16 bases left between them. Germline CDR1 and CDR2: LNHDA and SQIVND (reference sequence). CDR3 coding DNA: TGTGCCAGTAGTATTACCAGGGAAGGTTTGGGCTACACCTTC. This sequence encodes CASSITREGLGYTF.

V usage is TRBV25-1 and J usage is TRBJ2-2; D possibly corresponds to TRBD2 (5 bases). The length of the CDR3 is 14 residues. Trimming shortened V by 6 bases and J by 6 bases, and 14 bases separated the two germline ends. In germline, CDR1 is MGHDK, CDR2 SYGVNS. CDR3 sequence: CASSQSAGSGELFF. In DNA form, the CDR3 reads TGTGCCAGCAGCCAATCGGCGGGTTCCGGGGAGCTGTTTTTT.

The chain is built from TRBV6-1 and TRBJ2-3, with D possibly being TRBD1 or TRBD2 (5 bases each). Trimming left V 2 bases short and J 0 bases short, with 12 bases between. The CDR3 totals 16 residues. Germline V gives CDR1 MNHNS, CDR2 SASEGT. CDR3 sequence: CASSERTGASTDTQYF. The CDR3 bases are TGTGCCAGCAGTGAACGTACCGGGGCTAGCACAGATACGCAGTATTTT.

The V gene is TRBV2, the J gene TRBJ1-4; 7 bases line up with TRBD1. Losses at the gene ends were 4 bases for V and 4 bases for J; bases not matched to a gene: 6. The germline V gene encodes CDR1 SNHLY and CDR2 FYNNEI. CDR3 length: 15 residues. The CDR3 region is CASSGQGLLNEKLFF. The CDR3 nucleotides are TGTGCCAGCAGTGGACAGGGCTTACTTAATGAAAAACTGTTTTTT.

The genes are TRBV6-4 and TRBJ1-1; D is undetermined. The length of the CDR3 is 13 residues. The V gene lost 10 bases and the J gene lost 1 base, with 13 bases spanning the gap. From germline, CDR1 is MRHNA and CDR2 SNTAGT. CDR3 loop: CAKRSAGNTEAFF. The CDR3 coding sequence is TGTGCCAAACGGTCGGCAGGGAACACTGAAGCTTTCTTT.

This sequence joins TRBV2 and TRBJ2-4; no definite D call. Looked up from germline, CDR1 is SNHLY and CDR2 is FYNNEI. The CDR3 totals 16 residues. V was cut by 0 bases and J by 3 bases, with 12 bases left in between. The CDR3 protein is CASSEALLGSKNIQYF. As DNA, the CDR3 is TGTGCCAGCAGTGAAGCGCTTTTGGGCAGCAAAAACATTCAGTACTTC.

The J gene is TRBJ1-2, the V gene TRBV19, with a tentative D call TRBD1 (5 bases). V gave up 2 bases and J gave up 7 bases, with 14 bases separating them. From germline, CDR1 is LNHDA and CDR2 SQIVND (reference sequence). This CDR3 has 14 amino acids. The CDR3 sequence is CASSITGTLGGYTF. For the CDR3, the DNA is TGTGCCAGTAGTATAACCGGGACTTTAGGTGGCTACACCTTC.

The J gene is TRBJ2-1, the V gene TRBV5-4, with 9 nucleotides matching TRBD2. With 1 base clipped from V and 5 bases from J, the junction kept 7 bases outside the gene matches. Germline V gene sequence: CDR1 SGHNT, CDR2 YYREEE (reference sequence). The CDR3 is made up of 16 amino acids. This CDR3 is CASSLWREGYNNEQFF. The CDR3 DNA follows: TGTGCCAGCAGCTTGTGGCGGGAGGGATATAACAATGAGCAGTTCTTC.

The CDR3 coding sequence is TGTGCCAGCTCACCAACGCCACAGGGGGTCGACACTGAAGCTTTCTTT. It is translated as CASSPTPQGVDTEAFF. The chain employs TRBV18 and TRBJ1-1, with 8 nucleotides matching TRBD1. With V trimmed by 2 bases and J by 3 bases, 8 bases remained unmatched. This CDR3 comprises 16 residues. Germline V gene sequence: CDR1 KGHSH, CDR2 LQKENI.

CDR3 residues: CASSRKVWDRGTYEQYF. DNA of the CDR3: TGTGCCAGCAGCCGAAAGGTGTGGGACAGGGGAACCTACGAGCAGTACTTC. The rearrangement joins TRBV7-9 to TRBJ2-7; TRBD1 aligns across 10 bases. There are 17 residues in the CDR3. J gave up 2 bases and V 5 bases, and 12 bases lay outside the gene matches. The germline CDR1 and CDR2 sequences are SEHNR and FQNEAQ (reference sequence).

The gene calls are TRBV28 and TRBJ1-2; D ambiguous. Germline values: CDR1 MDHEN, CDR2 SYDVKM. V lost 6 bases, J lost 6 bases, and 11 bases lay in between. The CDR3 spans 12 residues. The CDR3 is CASRPPSHGYTF. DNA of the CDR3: TGTGCCAGCAGACCCCCGTCCCATGGCTACACCTTC.

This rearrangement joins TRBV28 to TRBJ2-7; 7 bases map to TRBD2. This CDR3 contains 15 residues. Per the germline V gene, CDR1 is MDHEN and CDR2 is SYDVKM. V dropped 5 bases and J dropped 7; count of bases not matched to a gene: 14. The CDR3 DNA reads TGTGCCAGCAGTCTCCCCGGGACTACCAACCAGGAGCAGTACTTC. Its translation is CASSLPGTTNQEQYF.

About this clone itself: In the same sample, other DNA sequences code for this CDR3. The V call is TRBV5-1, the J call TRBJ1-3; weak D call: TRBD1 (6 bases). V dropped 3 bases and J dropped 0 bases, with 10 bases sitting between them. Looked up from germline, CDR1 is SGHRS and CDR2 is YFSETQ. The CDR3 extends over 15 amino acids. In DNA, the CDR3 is TGCGCCAGCAGCTCAACAGGGAGCTCTGGAAACACCATATATTTT. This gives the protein CASSSTGSSGNTIYF.

The chain's CDR3 is CSAMGSEYF. The DNA of the CDR3 is TGCAGTGCTATGGGATCGGAGTATTTT. This chain connects TRBV20-1 to TRBJ2-3; D remains unclear. There are 9 residues in the CDR3. Trimming removed 4 bases at V and 13 bases at J, with 9 bases between. Germline CDR1 DFQATT, CDR2 SNEGSKA (reference sequence).

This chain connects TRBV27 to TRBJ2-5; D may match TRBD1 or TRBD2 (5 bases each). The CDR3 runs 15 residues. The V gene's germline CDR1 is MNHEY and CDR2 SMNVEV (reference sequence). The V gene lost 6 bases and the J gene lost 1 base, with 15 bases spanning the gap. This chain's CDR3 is CASSTPRDLQETQYF. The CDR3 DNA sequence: TGTGCCAGCAGCACACCCAGGGACCTCCAAGAGACCCAGTACTTC.

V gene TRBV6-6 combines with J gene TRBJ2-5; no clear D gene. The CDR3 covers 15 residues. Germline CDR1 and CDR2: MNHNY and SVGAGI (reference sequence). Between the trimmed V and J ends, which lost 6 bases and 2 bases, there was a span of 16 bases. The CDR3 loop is CASSADFRVQETQYF. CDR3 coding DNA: TGTGCCAGCAGCGCTGACTTTAGGGTTCAAGAGACCCAGTACTTC.

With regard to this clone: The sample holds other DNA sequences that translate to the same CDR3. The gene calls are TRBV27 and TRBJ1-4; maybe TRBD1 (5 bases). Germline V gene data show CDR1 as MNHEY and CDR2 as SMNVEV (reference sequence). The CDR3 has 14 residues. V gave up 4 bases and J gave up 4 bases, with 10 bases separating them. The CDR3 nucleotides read TGTGCCAGCAGTTACGACAGACGTAATGAAAAACTGTTTTTT. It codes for CASSYDRRNEKLFF.

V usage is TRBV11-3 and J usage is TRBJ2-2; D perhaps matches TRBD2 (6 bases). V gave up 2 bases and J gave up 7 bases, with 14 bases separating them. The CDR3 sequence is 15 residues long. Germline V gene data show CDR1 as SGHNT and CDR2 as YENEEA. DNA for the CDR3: TGTGCCAGCAGCTTAAGCCGGGACTTGGTCGGGGAGCTGTTTTTT. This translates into CASSLSRDLVGELFF.

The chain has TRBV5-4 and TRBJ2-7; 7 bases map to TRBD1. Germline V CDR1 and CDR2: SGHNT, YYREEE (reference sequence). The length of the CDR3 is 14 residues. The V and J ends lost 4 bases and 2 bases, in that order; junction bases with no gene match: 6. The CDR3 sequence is CASSAGQEAYEQYF. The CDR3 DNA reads TGTGCCAGCAGCGCTGGACAGGAGGCCTACGAGCAGTACTTC.

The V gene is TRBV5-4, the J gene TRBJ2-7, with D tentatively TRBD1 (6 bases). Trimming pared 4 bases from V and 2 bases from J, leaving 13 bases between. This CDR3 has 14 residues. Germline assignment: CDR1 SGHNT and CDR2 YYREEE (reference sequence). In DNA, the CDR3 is TGTGCCAGCAGCCGAAAGGACAGTACCTACGAGCAGTACTTC. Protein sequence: CASSRKDSTYEQYF.

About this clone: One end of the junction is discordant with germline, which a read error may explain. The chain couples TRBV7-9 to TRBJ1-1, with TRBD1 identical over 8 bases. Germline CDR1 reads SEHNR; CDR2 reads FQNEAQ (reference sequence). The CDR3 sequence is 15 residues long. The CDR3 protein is CASSLWTGMKTEAFF. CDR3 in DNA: TGTGCCAGCAGCTTATGGACAGGGATGAAGACTGAAGCTTTCTTT.